This TCR beta chain came from a study of T cells in Graves' hyperthyroidism and ophthalmopathy. Whole-study findings and limits: By a 13 V-J model, ophthalmopathy was set apart from stable hyperthyroidism.

This clonotype has at least ten counts. The antigen is undetermined. Hyperthyroidism was newly diagnosed in patients aged 18 to 65 (duration under 2 months). The length of the CDR3 is 15 residues. Trimming cost V 1 base and J 5 bases, with 14 bases left between them. CDR1 is SGHAT and CDR2 is FQNNGV in the germline V gene. Template material for amplifying TCR beta CDR3 regions consisted of RNA transcripts. First-round RT-PCR of the TCR CDR3 relied on the HTBI primer set. Each CDR3 protein gets one entry after TCRdb re-called the multiplex PCR reads with MiXCR. Altogether a few hundred thousand distinct CDR3 sequences are present, less than 15% being singletons, with the ten largest covering roughly 8.3%.

Sequenced sample: blood. V gene TRBV11-2 combines with J gene TRBJ2-5; D may correspond to TRBD1 or TRBD2 (6 bases each). The sequence came from a woman aged 18-29 years with Graves' hyperthyroidism. CDR3 sequence reads: CASSLGAGEVETQYF. As DNA, the CDR3 is TGTGCCAGCAGCTTAGGGGCAGGGGAGGTGGAGACCCAGTACTTC.